These 5 T cell receptor beta chains were all obtained from the same sample, sequenced in a study of cytomegalovirus exposure and HLA in healthy donors. PCR employed 60 Vbeta and 13 Jbeta primers. Data came from immunoSEQ multiplex PCR; TCRdb stores just in-frame clones and leaves some out. The table shows 300,000 or so clones, with 80% to 90% occurring only once. Sequencing used PBMCs. The receptor set was obtained from a woman aged 40 to 50 in good health and CMV-seropositive.

The CDR3 loop reads CAWTPGGSPLHF. CDR3 bases: TGTGCCTGGACCCCAGGGGGTTCCCCCCTCCACTTT. The chain is built from TRBV30 and TRBJ1-6; 7 positions match TRBD1. The germline V gene encodes CDR1 GTSNPN and CDR2 SVGIG (reference sequence). There are 12 residues in the CDR3. Trimming took 4 bases from V and 13 from J; bases not matched to a gene: 7.

V usage is TRBV7-9 and J usage is TRBJ2-5; 7 nucleotides align to TRBD1. CDR1 and CDR2 from the germline V gene are SEHNR and FQNEAQ (reference sequence). The CDR3 has 16 residues. With V trimmed by 2 bases and J by 2 bases, 8 bases remained unmatched. The chain's CDR3 is CASSLLRQGFQETQYF. The CDR3 region has the DNA TGTGCCAGCAGCTTACTCCGACAGGGCTTTCAAGAGACCCAGTACTTC.

The V gene is TRBV7-9, the J gene TRBJ2-3, with 10 bases fitting TRBD2. Germline lookup yields CDR1 SEHNR and CDR2 FQNEAQ (reference sequence). This CDR3 is built from 16 residues. The trim removed 5 bases at V and 2 bases at J, leaving 7 bases unmatched. CDR3 in DNA: TGTGCCAGCAGCCCCTTAGGACTAGCGGCCACAGATACGCAGTATTTT. It is translated as CASSPLGLAATDTQYF.

The rearrangement links TRBV9 to TRBJ2-7, with 14 bases identical to TRBD2. The CDR3 is made up of 15 amino acids. Germline V CDR1 and CDR2: SGDLS, YYNGEE. J was trimmed by 3 bases and V by 2 bases; bases with no gene match: 1. The chain's CDR3 is CASSVGTSGSYEQYF. DNA of the CDR3: TGTGCCAGCAGCGTCGGGACTAGCGGGAGCTACGAGCAGTACTTC.

The chain uses TRBV4-2 and TRBJ2-1; D might be TRBD2 (5 bases). Germline lookup yields CDR1 LGHNA and CDR2 YNFKEQ. The V gene lost 0 bases and the J gene lost 6 bases, with 18 bases spanning the gap. CDR3 length: 17 amino acids. The CDR3 is CASSQDWGRTAGNEQFF. DNA for the CDR3: TGTGCCAGCAGCCAAGATTGGGGTAGGACGGCGGGCAATGAGCAGTTCTTC.